These T cell receptor beta chains were read from a single sample in a study of molecular identifiers for immune sequencing clone quantification. MiXCR was run by TCRdb on the PCR reads, yielding one entry per CDR3 protein. The profile shows some 320,000 distinct CDR3 sequences, around 21% of them singletons. The specimen was naive CD8+ T cells from blood, with Jurkat cell RNA spiked in. These receptors all stem from a human donor in good health. Some libraries in this study had Jurkat cell RNA spiked in. The CDR3 runs from the conserved cysteine through the conserved F or W. The D gene is left open where the match is weak. Some rows mark clone size as missing; the rest say once, few, many or name a class of expanded clone.

j_gene: TRBJ2-7
v_gene: TRBV14
d_gene: .
abundance: many
CDR3aa: CASSQGGSRFYEQYF
CDR3nt: TGTGCCAGCAGCCAAGGGGGAAGCCGCTTTTACGAGCAGTACTTC

j_gene: TRBJ2-5
v_gene: TRBV6-1
d_gene: .
abundance: few
CDR3aa: CASSEYPSRGQTSETQYF
CDR3nt: TGTGCCAGCAGTGAATACCCGTCGCGGGGCCAAACCTCAGAGACCCAGTACTTC

j_gene: TRBJ2-2
v_gene: TRBV7-2
d_gene: .
abundance: many
CDR3aa: CASSLVRGRTGELFF
CDR3nt: TGTGCCAGCAGCTTAGTGAGAGGAAGGACCGGGGAGCTGTTTTTT

j_gene: TRBJ2-5
v_gene: TRBV2
d_gene: TRBD2
abundance: many
CDR3aa: CASNRGDYQETQYF
CDR3nt: TGTGCCAGCAATCGGGGGGACTACCAAGAGACCCAGTACTTC

j_gene: TRBJ2-7
v_gene: TRBV2
d_gene: .
abundance: many
CDR3aa: CASTPLDGPNSYEQYF
CDR3nt: TGTGCCAGCACCCCGTTGGACGGGCCAAACTCCTACGAGCAGTACTTC

j_gene: TRBJ2-7
v_gene: TRBV27
d_gene: TRBD1
abundance: few
CDR3aa: CASSLQGASEQYF
CDR3nt: TGTGCCAGCAGTTTACAGGGGGCTAGCGAGCAGTACTTC

j_gene: TRBJ2-2
v_gene: TRBV29-1
d_gene: .
abundance: many
CDR3aa: CSVEERNTGELFF
CDR3nt: TGCAGCGTTGAAGAGCGGAACACCGGGGAGCTGTTTTTT

j_gene: TRBJ2-7
v_gene: TRBV19
d_gene: .
abundance: .
CDR3aa: CASSIAGGFSYEQYF
CDR3nt: TGTGCCAGTAGTATAGCGGGCGGTTTCTCCTACGAGCAGTACTTC

j_gene: TRBJ2-6
v_gene: TRBV2
d_gene: .
abundance: many
CDR3aa: CASRGGHSGANVLTF
CDR3nt: TGTGCCAGCAGGGGGGGCCACTCTGGGGCCAACGTCCTGACTTTC

j_gene: TRBJ2-3
v_gene: TRBV7-2
d_gene: TRBD2
abundance: many
CDR3aa: CASSPRPTSGRAGEQYF
CDR3nt: TGTGCCAGCAGCCCCCGACCGACTAGCGGGAGGGCCGGTGAGCAGTATTTT

j_gene: TRBJ2-7
v_gene: TRBV28
d_gene: TRBD2
abundance: many
CDR3aa: CASRTTSGGYEQYF
CDR3nt: TGTGCCAGCAGGACTACTAGCGGGGGATACGAGCAGTACTTC

j_gene: TRBJ2-7
v_gene: TRBV7-2
d_gene: TRBD1
abundance: few
CDR3aa: CASSLDRDRPSYEQYF
CDR3nt: TGTGCCAGCAGCTTAGACCGGGACAGGCCCTCCTACGAGCAGTACTTC

j_gene: TRBJ2-7
v_gene: TRBV27
d_gene: .
abundance: many
CDR3aa: CASSGNIYEQYF
CDR3nt: TGTGCCAGCAGTGGTAATATCTACGAGCAGTACTTC

j_gene: TRBJ2-2
v_gene: TRBV11-2
d_gene: .
abundance: .
CDR3aa: CASSLEYTSLNTGELFF
CDR3nt: TGTGCCAGCAGCTTAGAGTACACTAGCTTGAACACCGGGGAGCTGTTTTTT

j_gene: TRBJ1-2
v_gene: TRBV12-3/TRBV12-4
d_gene: .
abundance: few
CDR3aa: CASGFTAGGGYTF
CDR3nt: TGTGCCAGCGGGTTCACGGCAGGCGGAGGCTACACCTTC

j_gene: TRBJ2-5
v_gene: TRBV11-2
d_gene: .
abundance: few
CDR3aa: CASSHHSGTYQETQYF
CDR3nt: TGTGCCAGCAGCCACCATTCCGGGACATACCAAGAGACCCAGTACTTC

j_gene: TRBJ1-5
v_gene: TRBV28
d_gene: TRBD1
abundance: many
CDR3aa: CASSPGTGGSIYQPQHF
CDR3nt: TGTGCCAGCAGCCCGGGGACAGGGGGATCTATTTATCAGCCCCAGCATTTT

j_gene: TRBJ2-3
v_gene: TRBV5-3
d_gene: .
abundance: .
CDR3aa: CASSRTGCTDTQYF
CDR3nt: TGTGCCAGCAGTAGGACCGGGTGCACAGATACGCAGTATTTT

j_gene: TRBJ2-1
v_gene: TRBV5-4
d_gene: .
abundance: many
CDR3aa: CASSSLAAAYNEQFF
CDR3nt: TGTGCCAGCAGCTCCTTGGCGGCGGCCTACAATGAGCAGTTCTTC

j_gene: TRBJ2-3
v_gene: TRBV4-3
d_gene: .
abundance: many
CDR3aa: CASSQDGTGGTDTQYF
CDR3nt: TGCGCCAGCAGCCAAGATGGGACCGGGGGCACAGATACGCAGTATTTT

j_gene: TRBJ2-3
v_gene: TRBV5-4
d_gene: .
abundance: many
CDR3aa: CASSFDRNTDTQYF
CDR3nt: TGTGCCAGCAGCTTTGACAGAAACACAGATACGCAGTATTTT

j_gene: TRBJ2-5
v_gene: TRBV6-5
d_gene: .
abundance: many
CDR3aa: CASSSWQGGQETQYF
CDR3nt: TGTGCCAGCAGCTCTTGGCAGGGGGGACAAGAGACCCAGTACTTC

j_gene: TRBJ2-7
v_gene: TRBV7-9
d_gene: TRBD2
abundance: many
CDR3aa: CASSLPSSGRHYEQYF
CDR3nt: TGTGCCAGCAGCTTGCCTTCCAGCGGGAGACATTACGAGCAGTACTTC

j_gene: TRBJ2-7
v_gene: TRBV2
d_gene: .
abundance: many
CDR3aa: CASSESLDRPYEQYF
CDR3nt: TGTGCCAGCAGTGAGTCGTTGGACCGACCCTACGAGCAGTACTTC

j_gene: TRBJ2-6
v_gene: TRBV6-5
d_gene: .
abundance: few
CDR3aa: CASSPPGSGAGANVLTF
CDR3nt: TGTGCCAGCAGTCCGCCGGGTTCAGGGGCTGGGGCCAACGTCCTGACTTTC

j_gene: TRBJ1-3
v_gene: TRBV29-1
d_gene: .
abundance: many
CDR3aa: CSVGVGNTIYF
CDR3nt: TGCAGCGTTGGAGTTGGAAACACCATATATTTT

j_gene: TRBJ1-1
v_gene: TRBV20-1
d_gene: .
abundance: .
CDR3aa: CSAANRIRAAEAFF
CDR3nt: TGCAGTGCAGCCAACAGGATCCGTGCGGCTGAAGCTTTCTTT

j_gene: TRBJ2-3
v_gene: TRBV9
d_gene: TRBD2
abundance: many
CDR3aa: CASSVTSGGPGGDTQYF
CDR3nt: TGTGCCAGCAGCGTGACTAGCGGGGGGCCAGGAGGAGATACGCAGTATTTT

j_gene: TRBJ1-1
v_gene: TRBV19
d_gene: .
abundance: many
CDR3aa: CASTAGSTEAFF
CDR3nt: TGTGCCAGTACAGCAGGGAGCACTGAAGCTTTCTTT

j_gene: TRBJ1-1
v_gene: TRBV4-1
d_gene: .
abundance: many
CDR3aa: CASSHNTEAFF
CDR3nt: TGCGCCAGCAGCCACAACACTGAAGCTTTCTTT

j_gene: TRBJ1-1
v_gene: TRBV7-9
d_gene: .
abundance: many
CDR3aa: CASSGRENTEAFF
CDR3nt: TGTGCCAGCAGCGGCAGGGAGAACACTGAAGCTTTCTTT

j_gene: TRBJ2-2
v_gene: TRBV20-1
d_gene: .
abundance: few
CDR3aa: CSVKSAVSTGELFF
CDR3nt: TGCAGTGTCAAGTCGGCAGTCAGCACCGGGGAGCTGTTTTTT

j_gene: TRBJ1-3
v_gene: TRBV29-1
d_gene: TRBD1
abundance: many
CDR3aa: CSVYRGGGNTIYF
CDR3nt: TGCAGCGTGTACAGGGGAGGTGGAAACACCATATATTTT

j_gene: TRBJ2-7
v_gene: TRBV28
d_gene: TRBD2
abundance: many
CDR3aa: CASTIGGWAGEREQYF
CDR3nt: TGTGCCAGCACCATTGGGGGGTGGGCGGGGGAGAGGGAGCAGTACTTC

j_gene: TRBJ2-5
v_gene: TRBV6-5
d_gene: .
abundance: many
CDR3aa: CASSALSGPQYF
CDR3nt: TGTGCCAGCAGTGCATTATCGGGCCCCCAGTACTTC

j_gene: TRBJ1-2
v_gene: TRBV7-9
d_gene: TRBD1
abundance: many
CDR3aa: CASSESWTGYDGYTF
CDR3nt: TGTGCCAGCAGCGAAAGCTGGACAGGGTACGATGGCTACACCTTC

j_gene: TRBJ2-3
v_gene: TRBV3-1
d_gene: .
abundance: few
CDR3aa: CASSRGTGLGTDTQYF
CDR3nt: TGTGCCAGCAGCCGCGGGACTGGCCTCGGCACAGATACGCAGTATTTT

j_gene: TRBJ1-6
v_gene: TRBV6-2/TRBV6-3
d_gene: .
abundance: many
CDR3aa: CASRDPNLSPLHF
CDR3nt: TGTGCCAGCAGAGACCCTAACCTTTCACCCCTCCACTTT

j_gene: TRBJ2-4
v_gene: TRBV7-4
d_gene: .
abundance: .
CDR3aa: CASSAPVHRVRAKNIQYF
CDR3nt: TGTGCCAGCAGCGCACCGGTACACAGGGTGAGGGCCAAAAACATTCAGTACTTC

j_gene: TRBJ1-2
v_gene: TRBV20-1
d_gene: .
abundance: many
CDR3aa: CSARDRGDYYGYTF
CDR3nt: TGCAGTGCTAGAGATCGGGGGGATTACTATGGCTACACCTTC

j_gene: TRBJ2-1
v_gene: TRBV6-6
d_gene: .
abundance: many
CDR3aa: CATEGGRLSYNEQFF
CDR3nt: TGTGCCACCGAGGGGGGAAGGCTATCATACAATGAGCAGTTCTTC

j_gene: TRBJ2-3
v_gene: TRBV2
d_gene: .
abundance: few
CDR3aa: CASSEDSYTDTQYF
CDR3nt: TGTGCCAGCAGCGAGGACAGTTACACAGATACGCAGTATTTT

j_gene: TRBJ2-3
v_gene: TRBV5-8
d_gene: .
abundance: few
CDR3aa: CASSFGLLGTDTQYF
CDR3nt: TGTGCCAGCAGCTTTGGGCTCCTTGGAACAGATACGCAGTATTTT

j_gene: TRBJ1-5
v_gene: TRBV2
d_gene: TRBD1
abundance: many
CDR3aa: CASSEYGTDNQPQHF
CDR3nt: TGTGCCAGCAGTGAATATGGGACAGACAATCAGCCCCAGCATTTT

j_gene: TRBJ2-3
v_gene: TRBV11-2
d_gene: .
abundance: many
CDR3aa: CASSQTRADTQYF
CDR3nt: TGTGCCAGCAGCCAAACCAGGGCAGATACGCAGTATTTT

j_gene: TRBJ2-7
v_gene: TRBV14
d_gene: .
abundance: many
CDR3aa: CASSQANRAYEQYF
CDR3nt: TGTGCCAGCAGCCAAGCGAACAGGGCCTACGAGCAGTACTTC

j_gene: TRBJ2-7
v_gene: TRBV4-3
d_gene: TRBD1
abundance: many
CDR3aa: CASSQGRQGARYEQYF
CDR3nt: TGCGCCAGCAGCCAGGGGAGACAGGGGGCGCGGTACGAGCAGTACTTC

j_gene: TRBJ1-4
v_gene: TRBV7-9
d_gene: .
abundance: many
CDR3aa: CASSLLNEKLFF
CDR3nt: TGTGCCAGCAGTTTACTTAATGAAAAACTGTTTTTT

j_gene: TRBJ2-5
v_gene: TRBV9
d_gene: TRBD2
abundance: .
CDR3aa: CASSVGTSGSGGETQYF
CDR3nt: TGTGCCAGCAGCGTAGGGACTAGCGGATCTGGGGGAGAGACCCAGTACTTC

j_gene: TRBJ1-1
v_gene: TRBV5-1
d_gene: .
abundance: .
CDR3aa: CASSWSGSMNTEAFF
CDR3nt: TGCGCCAGCAGCTGGTCGGGTTCCATGAACACTGAAGCTTTCTTT

j_gene: TRBJ2-7
v_gene: TRBV4-1
d_gene: TRBD2
abundance: many
CDR3aa: CASSQGIAGGIEQYF
CDR3nt: TGCGCCAGCAGCCAAGGTATTGCGGGGGGGATCGAGCAGTACTTC

j_gene: TRBJ2-7
v_gene: TRBV9
d_gene: .
abundance: many
CDR3aa: CASSLGATYEQYF
CDR3nt: TGTGCCAGCAGCTTAGGGGCGACCTACGAGCAGTACTTC

j_gene: TRBJ1-1
v_gene: TRBV11-3
d_gene: .
abundance: few
CDR3aa: CASSEGGQMNTEAFF
CDR3nt: TGTGCCAGCAGCGAAGGGGGACAAATGAACACTGAAGCTTTCTTT

j_gene: TRBJ2-3
v_gene: TRBV7-9
d_gene: TRBD2
abundance: .
CDR3aa: CASSPTSGTRADTQYF
CDR3nt: TGTGCCAGCAGCCCAACAAGCGGGACCCGCGCAGATACGCAGTATTTT

j_gene: TRBJ2-5
v_gene: TRBV7-9
d_gene: .
abundance: few
CDR3aa: CASSLALLETQYF
CDR3nt: TGTGCCAGCAGCTTAGCACTTTTAGAGACCCAGTACTTC

j_gene: TRBJ2-1
v_gene: TRBV27
d_gene: TRBD2
abundance: .
CDR3aa: CASSFYLAGGPTYNEQFF
CDR3nt: TGTGCCAGCAGTTTCTATCTAGCGGGAGGGCCCACATACAATGAGCAGTTCTTC

j_gene: TRBJ2-1
v_gene: TRBV20-1
d_gene: TRBD2
abundance: many
CDR3aa: CSARLAGVDEQFF
CDR3nt: TGCAGTGCTAGACTAGCGGGAGTGGATGAGCAGTTCTTC

j_gene: TRBJ2-4
v_gene: TRBV3-1
d_gene: .
abundance: many
CDR3aa: CASSQSHAGGQVIQYF
CDR3nt: TGTGCCAGCAGCCAATCTCATGCAGGGGGGCAGGTCATTCAGTACTTC

j_gene: TRBJ2-5
v_gene: TRBV6-2/TRBV6-3
d_gene: TRBD2
abundance: few
CDR3aa: CAGGLSLQETQYF
CDR3nt: TGTGCCGGGGGACTATCCCTGCAAGAGACCCAGTACTTC

j_gene: TRBJ2-7
v_gene: TRBV20-1
d_gene: TRBD1
abundance: many
CDR3aa: CSARERTGTFYEQYF
CDR3nt: TGCAGTGCTAGAGAACGGACAGGGACCTTCTACGAGCAGTACTTC